Reported below is one T cell receptor beta chain. This entry is derived from a study of response to subunit inactivated influenza vaccine. The CDR3 consists of 15 residues. The germline CDR1 and CDR2 sequences are SGHTA and FQGNSA. Trimming took 7 bases from V and 3 from J; bases not matched to a gene: 9. MiXCR, applied by TCRdb to the RT-PCR reads, yields one record per CDR3 protein. The data contain 500,000 to 600,000 distinct CDR3 sequences, around 10% of them singletons. This same sample was also taken into another study, of T cells expressing NK-cell markers. From that study: For TCR beta, cDNA was produced by 5'RACE template switching with UMIs.

The sequence was obtained from a man aged 50-60 years who received an inactivated influenza vaccine. The specimen was PBMCs from blood, collected on the day of vaccination. The gene calls are TRBV7-2 and TRBJ2-5, with 9 bases fitting TRBD2. CDR3 region: CASKPRLAGEETQYF. For the CDR3, the DNA is TGTGCCAGCAAACCCCGATTAGCGGGAGAAGAGACCCAGTACTTC.